The entry that follows covers one TCR beta chain sequence. This sample stems from a study of blood T cell repertoires in COVID-19. Trimming removed 4 bases at V and 5 bases at J, with 9 bases between. The length of the CDR3 is 13 residues. Per the original data handling: Estimated nucleated cell counts came from reference gene primer amplification. Only in-frame clones appear in the TCRdb table, and some are missing; sequencing was by immunoSEQ multiplex PCR. V and J calls and clone size come straight from that table; D and trimming were deduced from the DNA. The sample has 120,000 to 150,000 clones, about 87% seen once; the top ten hold 0.75% to 0.95%.

J is TRBJ2-1 and V is TRBV12-3 or TRBV12-4; maybe TRBD1 (5 bases). The clonotype was recovered from a woman in her forties or fifties with acute or convalescent COVID-19. Sequences were obtained from peripheral blood. CDR3 amino acids: CASSSRVDNEQFF. DNA for the CDR3: TGTGCCAGCAGTTCCAGGGTAGACAATGAGCAGTTCTTC.